Sequencing of this TCR beta chain was carried out in a study of blood T cell repertoires in COVID-19 (dated by TCRdb to the early 2020s). The study in broad terms: Collaborator samples came from the United States, Italy and Spain and covered acute and convalescent phases of COVID-19. The prospective study material was composed of cDNA or gDNA derived from T cells, B-cell-depleted T cells, or PBMCs. The repertoires were released in a freely available public database intended as a resource for research on the immune response to SARS-CoV-2. Deeply sampled blood TCRbeta repertoires from subjects exposed to, actively infected with, or recovered from COVID-19 were included in the dataset. The samples were drawn from the first 160 participants of the ongoing ImmuneRACE study and from about 1,200 subjects provided by 6 global collaborators. Where available, HLA class I and class II types were obtained from metadata supplied by the sample provider rather than from assay-based typing. Sample metadata almost always included a de-identified subject ID, COVID-19 status, age in years and sex. What the research found in general, with its limitations: The amount of clinical and demographic metadata varied by source and participant and was provided uncurated.

From the germline V gene, CDR1 is MGHDK and CDR2 is SYGVNS. Inclusive of the bounding cysteine and phenylalanine, the CDR3 is 13 residues long. Just the 39-base CDR3 DNA is kept, in frame starting at base 1. V is pared back by 3 bases and J by 3 bases, with 5 bases lying between the germline termini. Regarding this clone: Its antigen has not been determined. Per-base qualities were not stored, and no clone one base away is much larger.

Whole blood was collected in K2EDTA tubes by collaborating institutions according to the institutions' own protocols. For TCRbeta analysis, collaborator samples were shipped as frozen whole blood, as isolated PBMCs, or as DNA extracted from either sample type. TCRbeta CDR3 regions were amplified from genomic DNA using the immunoSEQ Assay, a bias-controlled multiplex PCR. The study's processing was this. The number of nucleated cells in each sample was estimated by amplification of reference gene primers within the assay. To quantify the absolute abundance of each unique TCRbeta CDR3 rearrangement, sequence reads were collapsed and filtered. For each sample, productive Simpson clonality was calculated by taking the square root of Simpson's diversity index across productive rearrangements. Held by TCRdb, this immuneACCESS table contains in-frame sequences only and omits some clones. Under half of the omission traces to an unresolved V gene where checked; the cause of the rest is unknown. V and J calls and clone size come straight from that table; D and trimming were deduced from the DNA. This sample comprises under 200,000 clones, 70% to 80% of them detected only once. Roughly 8.6% of the sample is in the top ten clones.

The chain uses TRBV25-1 and TRBJ2-2; confidence is insufficient to name the D gene. The sequence came from a man in his sixties with acute or convalescent COVID-19. Sequencing used peripheral blood. For the CDR3, the sequence is CASSDLYTGELFF. The DNA reads as follows: TGTGCCAGCAGTGACTTGTACACCGGGGAGCTGTTTTTT.